The rows below give T cell receptor beta chains drawn from one sample of a study of technical replicates of blood from several donors. Sequencing used immunoSEQ multiplex PCR; TCRdb keeps in-frame clones, though not all of them. Here the sample spans under 80,000 clones, around nine tenths being singletons. Sequenced material: PBMCs. Receptor source: a human donor in good health. Some clones in this sample may be carry-over from other donors' samples. Each CDR3 is given with its conserved first and last residue. A D gene is named only where the DNA matches it firmly. The size entry is marked missing in some rows and otherwise reads once, few, many or a size class.

TRBJ1-2 | NA | NA | TRBV18 | CASSPGGADYGYTF | TGTGCCAGCTCACCAGGGGGGGCCGACTATGGCTACACCTTC
TRBJ1-2 | NA | NA | TRBV5-6 | CASRPTANYGYTF | TGTGCCAGCAGACCGACAGCCAACTATGGCTACACCTTC
TRBJ2-5 | NA | NA | TRBV7-6 | CASSLRFRGRGETQYF | TGTGCCAGCAGCTTAAGGTTTAGGGGTAGGGGAGAGACCCAGTACTTC
TRBJ2-3 | TRBD2 | NA | TRBV6-4 | CASSELAGESDTQYF | TGTGCCAGCAGTGAACTAGCGGGAGAGTCGGATACGCAGTATTTT
TRBJ1-2 | NA | once | TRBV6-4 | CASSDSRGIYGYTF | TGTGCCAGCAGTGACTCGCGTGGTATCTATGGCTACACCTTC
TRBJ2-7 | NA | few | TRBV7-9 | CASSLRGITYEQYF | TGTGCCAGCAGCCTCCGGGGTATTACCTACGAGCAGTACTTC
TRBJ2-1 | NA | NA | TRBV5-6 | CASSLASHHEQFF | TGTGCCAGCAGCTTGGCTAGCCACCATGAGCAGTTCTTC
TRBJ1-2 | NA | NA | TRBV7-9 | CASSLSNEDCYTF | TGTGCCAGCAGCTTAAGTAACGAGGACTGCTACACCTTC
TRBJ1-4 | TRBD1 | NA | TRBV11-2 | CASSLVDRVNEKLFF | TGTGCCAGCAGCTTAGTGGACAGGGTTAATGAAAAACTGTTTTTT
TRBJ2-2 | NA | NA | TRBV5-1 | CASSLAETGNTGELFF | TGCGCCAGCAGCTTGGCCGAGACGGGGAACACCGGGGAGCTGTTTTTT
TRBJ1-2 | TRBD1 | NA | TRBV7-3 | CASRGTGDKGYTF | TGTGCCAGCAGGGGGACAGGAGATAAGGGCTACACCTTC
TRBJ2-2 | TRBD2 | NA | TRBV6-1 | CASSGLAGGPSGELFF | TGTGCCAGCAGTGGACTAGCGGGGGGGCCTTCCGGGGAGCTGTTTTTT
TRBJ2-1 | NA | NA | TRBV10-3 | CAISGATIPNEQFF | TGTGCCATCAGTGGAGCCACGATACCGAATGAGCAGTTCTTC
TRBJ1-2 | NA | NA | TRBV9 | CASSVYSRQTHGYTF | TGTGCCAGCAGCGTTTACTCTAGACAGACGCATGGCTACACCTTC
TRBJ1-1 | NA | NA | TRBV6-4 | CASSVYRNTEAFF | TGTGCCAGCAGTGTTTACAGGAACACTGAAGCTTTCTTT
TRBJ1-1 | NA | NA | TRBV7-9 | CASSLNTPEAFF | TGTGCCAGCAGCTTAAACACGCCTGAAGCTTTCTTT
TRBJ2-1 | TRBD2 | NA | TRBV18 | CASSPRTSGGPSNEQFF | TGTGCCAGCTCACCAAGGACTAGCGGGGGGCCTTCCAATGAGCAGTTCTTC
TRBJ1-2 | TRBD1 | NA | TRBV5-4 | CASSLETGVGYGYTF | TGTGCCAGCAGCTTGGAAACAGGGGTCGGCTATGGCTACACCTTC
TRBJ2-2 | NA | NA | TRBV30 | CAWSRGTGELFF | TGTGCCTGGAGTAGGGGGACCGGGGAGCTGTTTTTT
TRBJ2-5 | NA | NA | TRBV29-1 | CSVVTWETQYF | TGCAGCGTTGTGACTTGGGAGACCCAGTACTTC
TRBJ1-3 | TRBD1 | NA | TRBV27 | CASSTGVGNTIYF | TGTGCCAGCAGTACAGGGGTTGGAAACACCATATATTTT
TRBJ1-6 | TRBD1 | NA | TRBV7-8 | CASTSRDGTGVSPLHF | TGTGCCAGCACCTCCAGGGACGGGACAGGGGTTTCACCCCTCCACTTT
TRBJ2-7 | NA | NA | TRBV21-1 | CASSRGTGVSHEQYF | TGTGCCAGCAGCAGAGGGACAGGGGTGTCCCACGAGCAGTACTTC
TRBJ1-6 | NA | NA | TRBV28 | CASSLPGEGSPLHF | TGTGCCAGCAGTTTACCAGGGGAAGGTTCACCCCTCCACTTT
TRBJ2-5 | TRBD1 | once | TRBV4-2 | CASSQGDSQETQYF | TGTGCCAGCAGCCAAGGGGACAGCCAAGAGACCCAGTACTTC
TRBJ1-3 | TRBD1 | NA | TRBV18 | CASSTTGGPGNTIYF | TGTGCCAGCTCAACAACAGGGGGCCCTGGAAACACCATATATTTT
TRBJ1-2 | NA | once | TRBV28 | CASSQGNYGYTF | TGTGCCAGCAGTCAGGGCAACTATGGCTACACCTTC
TRBJ2-1 | NA | NA | TRBV6-6 | CASSPFSSYNEQFF | TGTGCCAGCAGCCCGTTCAGCTCCTACAATGAGCAGTTCTTC
TRBJ1-2 | NA | NA | TRBV19 | CASSVTGVYGYTF | TGTGCCAGTTCAGTCACGGGGGTTTATGGCTACACCTTC
TRBJ2-5 | TRBD2 | NA | TRBV7-2 | CASSLETSGQETQYF | TGTGCCAGCAGCTTAGAGACTAGCGGGCAAGAGACCCAGTACTTC
TRBJ1-5 | NA | NA | TRBV4-3 | CASSQDRGSNQPQHF | TGCGCCAGCAGCCAAGACAGGGGCAGCAATCAGCCCCAGCATTTT
TRBJ1-5 | NA | NA | TRBV6-1 | CASSEAILRNQPQHF | TGTGCCAGCAGTGAAGCGATTCTGAGGAATCAGCCCCAGCATTTT
TRBJ1-2 | TRBD1 | NA | TRBV4-1 | CASSQEGQGRDGYTF | TGCGCCAGCAGCCAAGAGGGACAGGGTCGTGATGGCTACACCTTC
TRBJ2-3 | TRBD1 | once | TRBV4-1 | CASSQWDRETQYF | TGCGCCAGCAGCCAATGGGACAGGGAAACGCAGTATTTT
TRBJ1-4 | TRBD1 | few | TRBV11-1 | CASSFSGTANEKLFF | TGTGCCAGCAGCTTCTCCGGGACAGCTAATGAAAAACTGTTTTTT
TRBJ1-6 | NA | NA | TRBV7-9 | CASRAGAAGSPLHF | TGTGCCAGCAGAGCGGGGGCGGCGGGCTCACCCCTCCACTTT
TRBJ2-3 | NA | NA | TRBV7-2 | CASSQDTQYF | TGTGCCAGCAGCCAGGATACGCAGTATTTT
TRBJ1-2 | NA | NA | TRBV6-5 | CASSYQRGYGYTF | TGTGCCAGCAGTTATCAGCGAGGGTATGGCTACACCTTC
TRBJ2-7 | NA | NA | TRBV5-1 | CASSFQGYEQYF | TGCGCCAGCAGCTTCCAGGGGTACGAGCAGTACTTC
TRBJ2-1 | NA | NA | TRBV7-7 | CASSAGLANEQFF | TGTGCCAGCAGCGCAGGGTTGGCCAATGAGCAGTTCTTC
TRBJ1-2 | NA | NA | TRBV27 | CASGNRVYGYTF | TGTGCCAGCGGAAACAGGGTTTATGGCTACACCTTC
TRBJ2-1 | TRBD2 | few | TRBV4-3 | CASSQEGTSDNEQFF | TGCGCCAGCAGCCAAGAGGGGACTAGCGACAATGAGCAGTTCTTC
TRBJ1-2 | NA | NA | TRBV28 | CASSFSDSTNYGYTF | TGTGCCAGCAGTTTTTCAGACAGTACCAACTATGGCTACACCTTC
TRBJ2-1 | TRBD2 | NA | TRBV29-1 | CSVNSGRMPSYNEQFF | TGCAGCGTTAATAGCGGGAGAATGCCTTCCTACAATGAGCAGTTCTTC
TRBJ2-1 | NA | NA | TRBV7-2 | CASSSSVSLRSYNEQFF | TGTGCCAGCAGCTCATCCGTTAGTTTGAGGTCCTACAATGAGCAGTTCTTC
TRBJ1-5 | NA | NA | TRBV7-2 | CASSYKWGQPQHF | TGTGCCAGCAGCTATAAGTGGGGCCAGCCCCAGCATTTT
TRBJ2-4 | NA | NA | TRBV5-6 | CASSLGAGVIQYF | TGTGCCAGCAGCTTGGGGGCCGGCGTCATTCAGTACTTC
TRBJ2-2 | TRBD2 | NA | TRBV29-1 | CSVEDQAGGPPGELFF | TGCAGCGTTGAAGATCAAGCGGGAGGGCCGCCCGGGGAGCTGTTTTTT
TRBJ1-1 | TRBD1 | NA | TRBV4-2 | CASSQDWARGMTEAFF | TGTGCCAGCAGCCAAGATTGGGCCAGGGGGATGACTGAAGCTTTCTTT
TRBJ1-1 | NA | once | TRBV7-8 | CASRRTDGVNTEAFF | TGTGCCAGCAGACGAACAGACGGTGTGAACACTGAAGCTTTCTTT
TRBJ2-7 | TRBD1 | NA | TRBV5-1 | CASSSNRGRSYEQYF | TGCGCCAGCAGTTCCAACAGGGGGCGGTCCTACGAGCAGTACTTC
TRBJ2-7 | TRBD2 | medium-sized | TRBV4-1 | CASSQDAGLAGGKSPYEQYF | TGCGCCAGCAGCCAAGATGCTGGACTAGCGGGGGGTAAGTCCCCCTACGAGCAGTACTTC
TRBJ2-2 | NA | NA | TRBV11-3 | CASSSELGELFF | TGTGCCAGCAGCTCTGAACTCGGGGAGCTGTTTTTT
TRBJ2-1 | TRBD2 | NA | TRBV7-3 | CASSFRAGGPGNEQFF | TGTGCCAGCAGCTTTCGAGCGGGGGGGCCGGGTAATGAGCAGTTCTTC
TRBJ2-2 | NA | NA | TRBV7-9 | CASRGTGELFF | TGTGCCAGCCGGGGCACCGGGGAGCTGTTTTTT